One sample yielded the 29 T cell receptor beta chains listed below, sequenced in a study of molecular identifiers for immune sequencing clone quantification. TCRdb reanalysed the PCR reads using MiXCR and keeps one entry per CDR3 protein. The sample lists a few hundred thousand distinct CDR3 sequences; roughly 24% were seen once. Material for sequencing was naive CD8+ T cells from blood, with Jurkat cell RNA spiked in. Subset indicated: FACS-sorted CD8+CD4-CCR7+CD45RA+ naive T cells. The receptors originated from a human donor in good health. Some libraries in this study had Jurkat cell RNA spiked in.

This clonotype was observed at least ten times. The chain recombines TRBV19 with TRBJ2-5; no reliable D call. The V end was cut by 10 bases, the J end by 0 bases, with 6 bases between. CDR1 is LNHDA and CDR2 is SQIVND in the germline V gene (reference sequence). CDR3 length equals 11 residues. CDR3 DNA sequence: TGTGCCACAGAGTACCAAGAGACCCAGTACTTC. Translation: CATEYQETQYF. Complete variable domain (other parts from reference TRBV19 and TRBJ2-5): DGGITQSPKYLFRKEGQNVTLSCEQNLNHDAMYWYRQDPGQGLRLIYYSQIVNDFQKGDIAEGYSVSREKKESFPLTVTSAQKNPTAFYLCATEYQETQYFGPGTRLLVL.

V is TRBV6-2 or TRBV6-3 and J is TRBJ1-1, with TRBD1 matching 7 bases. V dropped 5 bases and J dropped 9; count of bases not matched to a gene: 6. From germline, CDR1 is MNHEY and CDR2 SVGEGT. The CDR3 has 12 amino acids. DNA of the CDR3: TGTGCCAGCAGTACGACAGGGTGGCAAGCTTTCTTT. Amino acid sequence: CASSTTGWQAFF.

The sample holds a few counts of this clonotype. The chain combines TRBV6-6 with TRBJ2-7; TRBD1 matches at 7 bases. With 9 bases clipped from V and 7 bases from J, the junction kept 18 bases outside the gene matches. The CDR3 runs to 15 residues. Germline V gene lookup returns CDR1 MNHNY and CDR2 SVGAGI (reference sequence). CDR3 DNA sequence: TGTGCCAGACAGGACAGGTTAACCCAGGGGTGGGAGCAGTACTTC. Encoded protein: CARQDRLTQGWEQYF.

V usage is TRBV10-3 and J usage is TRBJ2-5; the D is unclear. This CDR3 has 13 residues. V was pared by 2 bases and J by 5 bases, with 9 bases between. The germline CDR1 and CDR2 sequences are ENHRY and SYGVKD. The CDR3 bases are TGTGCCATCAGTGAGAAAGGGTCCGAGACCCAGTACTTC. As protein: CAISEKGSETQYF.

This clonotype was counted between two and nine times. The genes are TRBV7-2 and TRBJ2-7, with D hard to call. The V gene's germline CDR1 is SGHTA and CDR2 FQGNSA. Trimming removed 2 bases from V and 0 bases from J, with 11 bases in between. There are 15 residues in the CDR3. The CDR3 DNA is TGTGCCAGCAGCTTATTAAGGGCGGACTCCTACGAGCAGTACTTC. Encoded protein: CASSLLRADSYEQYF.

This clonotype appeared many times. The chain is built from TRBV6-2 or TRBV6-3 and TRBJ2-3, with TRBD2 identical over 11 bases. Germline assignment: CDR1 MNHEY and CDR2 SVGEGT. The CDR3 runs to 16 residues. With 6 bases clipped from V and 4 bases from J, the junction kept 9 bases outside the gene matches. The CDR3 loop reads CASSHDTSGSPDTQYF. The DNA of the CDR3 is TGTGCCAGCAGCCACGACACTAGCGGGAGCCCAGATACGCAGTATTTT.

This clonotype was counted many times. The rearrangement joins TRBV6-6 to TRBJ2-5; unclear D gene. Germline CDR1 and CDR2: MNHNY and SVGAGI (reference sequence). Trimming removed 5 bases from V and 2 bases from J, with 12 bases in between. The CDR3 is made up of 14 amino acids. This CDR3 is CASSPLTRQETQYF. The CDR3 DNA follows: TGTGCCAGCAGTCCGTTGACTCGACAAGAGACCCAGTACTTC.

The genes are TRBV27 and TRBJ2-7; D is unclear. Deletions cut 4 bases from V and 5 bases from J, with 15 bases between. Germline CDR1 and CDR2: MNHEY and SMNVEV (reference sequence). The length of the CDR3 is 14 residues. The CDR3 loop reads CASSSGRHPDEQYF. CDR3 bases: TGTGCCAGCAGTTCCGGTAGACATCCCGACGAGCAGTACTTC.

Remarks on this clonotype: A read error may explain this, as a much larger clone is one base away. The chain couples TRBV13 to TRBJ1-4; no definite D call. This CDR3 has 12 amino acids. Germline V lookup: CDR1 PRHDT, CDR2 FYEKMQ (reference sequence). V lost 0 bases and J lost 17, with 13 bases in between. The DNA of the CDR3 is TGTGCCAGCAGCTTAGGGGGAACAGTCGGTTTTTTT. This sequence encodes CASSLGGTVGFF.

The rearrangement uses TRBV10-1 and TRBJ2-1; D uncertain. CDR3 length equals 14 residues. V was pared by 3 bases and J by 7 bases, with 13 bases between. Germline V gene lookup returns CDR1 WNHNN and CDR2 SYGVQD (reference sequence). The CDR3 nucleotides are TGCGCCAGCAGTGATTTAGCTGCTGCGAATGAGCAGTTCTTC. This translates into CASSDLAAANEQFF.

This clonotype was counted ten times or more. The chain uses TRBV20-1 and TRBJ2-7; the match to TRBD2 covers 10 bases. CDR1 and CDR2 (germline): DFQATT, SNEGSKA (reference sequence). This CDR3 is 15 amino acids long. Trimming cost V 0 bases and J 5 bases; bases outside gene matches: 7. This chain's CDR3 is CSARDPAGGHDEQYF. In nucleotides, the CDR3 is TGCAGTGCTAGAGACCCAGCGGGGGGGCACGACGAGCAGTACTTC.

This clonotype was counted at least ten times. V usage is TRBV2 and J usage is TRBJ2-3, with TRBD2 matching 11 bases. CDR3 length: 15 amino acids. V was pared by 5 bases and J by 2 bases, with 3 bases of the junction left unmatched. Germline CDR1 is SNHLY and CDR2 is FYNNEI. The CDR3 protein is CASSTLAGDTDTQYF. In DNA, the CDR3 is TGTGCCAGCAGTACACTAGCGGGAGACACAGATACGCAGTATTTT.

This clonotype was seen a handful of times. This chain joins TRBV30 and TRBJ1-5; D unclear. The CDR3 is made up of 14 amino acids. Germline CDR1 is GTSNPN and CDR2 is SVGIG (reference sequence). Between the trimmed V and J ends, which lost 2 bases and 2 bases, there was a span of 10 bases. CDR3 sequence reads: CAWSRGSGNQPQHF. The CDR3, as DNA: TGTGCCTGGAGTAGAGGGTCGGGCAATCAGCCCCAGCATTTT.

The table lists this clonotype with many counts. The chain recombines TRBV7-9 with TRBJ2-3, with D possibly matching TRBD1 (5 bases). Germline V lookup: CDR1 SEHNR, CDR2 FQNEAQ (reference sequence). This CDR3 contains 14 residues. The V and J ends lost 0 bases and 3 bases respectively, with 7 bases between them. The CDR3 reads CASSLAGRTDTQYF. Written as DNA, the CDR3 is TGTGCCAGCAGCTTAGCGGGGCGGACAGATACGCAGTATTTT.

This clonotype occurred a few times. This CDR3 is CASSLQGAFTGELFF. The CDR3 DNA reads as TGTGCCAGCAGCCTACAGGGGGCATTCACCGGGGAGCTGTTTTTT. This chain links TRBV7-8 with TRBJ2-2; 9 bases match TRBD1. Per the germline V gene, CDR1 is SGHVS and CDR2 is FQNEAQ. With V trimmed by 5 bases and J by 4 bases, 5 bases remained unmatched. This CDR3 is 15 amino acids long.

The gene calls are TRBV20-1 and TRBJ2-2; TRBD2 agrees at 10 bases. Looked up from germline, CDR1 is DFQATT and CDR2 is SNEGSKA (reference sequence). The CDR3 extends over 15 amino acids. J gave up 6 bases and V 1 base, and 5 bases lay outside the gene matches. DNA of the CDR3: TGCAGTGCTAGAGTTCCTAGCGGGGGACCCGGGGAGCTGTTTTTT. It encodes CSARVPSGGPGELFF.

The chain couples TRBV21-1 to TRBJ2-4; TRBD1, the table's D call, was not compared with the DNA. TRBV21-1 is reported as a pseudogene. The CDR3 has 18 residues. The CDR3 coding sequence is TGTGCCAGCAGCAAAGCGGTTTGGGGGGACCTAGCCAAAAACATTCAGTACTTC. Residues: CASSKAVWGDLAKNIQYF.

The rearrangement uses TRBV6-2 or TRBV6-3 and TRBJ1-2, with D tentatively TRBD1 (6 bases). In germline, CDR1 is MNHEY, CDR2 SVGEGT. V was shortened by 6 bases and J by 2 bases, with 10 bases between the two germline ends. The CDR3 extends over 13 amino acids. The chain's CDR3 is CASRQGLNYGYTF. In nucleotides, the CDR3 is TGTGCCAGCAGACAGGGATTGAACTATGGCTACACCTTC.

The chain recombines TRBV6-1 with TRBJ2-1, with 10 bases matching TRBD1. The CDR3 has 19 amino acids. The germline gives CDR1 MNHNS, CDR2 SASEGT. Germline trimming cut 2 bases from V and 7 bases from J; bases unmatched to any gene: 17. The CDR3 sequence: CASSESIPTRDRGKNEQFF. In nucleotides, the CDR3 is TGTGCCAGCAGTGAATCTATCCCTACCCGGGACAGGGGTAAGAATGAGCAGTTCTTC.

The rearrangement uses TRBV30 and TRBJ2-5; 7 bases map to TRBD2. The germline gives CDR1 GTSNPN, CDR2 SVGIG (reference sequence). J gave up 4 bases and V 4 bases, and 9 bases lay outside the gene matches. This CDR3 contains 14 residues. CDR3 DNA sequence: TGTGCCTGGACCTGGGGGGGAGTAGCAGAGACCCAGTACTTC. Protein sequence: CAWTWGGVAETQYF.

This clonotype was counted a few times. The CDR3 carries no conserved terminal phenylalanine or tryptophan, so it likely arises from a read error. The CDR3 DNA follows: TGTGCCAGCAGTTACTCTCCAGGGCTGAACACTGAAGCTTTCTTA. It yields the protein CASSYSPGLNTEAFL. V usage is TRBV6-2 or TRBV6-3 and J usage is TRBJ1-1; maybe TRBD1 (5 bases). Germline assignment: CDR1 MNHEY and CDR2 SVGEGT. V shed 0 bases and J shed 0 bases, with 8 bases lying between them. CDR3 length: 15 amino acids.

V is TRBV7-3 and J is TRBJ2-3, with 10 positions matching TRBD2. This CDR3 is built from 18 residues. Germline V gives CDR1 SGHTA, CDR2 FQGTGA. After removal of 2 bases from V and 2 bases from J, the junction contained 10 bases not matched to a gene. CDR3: CASSLYATSGTNTDTQYF. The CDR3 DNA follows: TGTGCCAGCAGCTTATATGCCACTAGCGGGACTAACACAGATACGCAGTATTTT.

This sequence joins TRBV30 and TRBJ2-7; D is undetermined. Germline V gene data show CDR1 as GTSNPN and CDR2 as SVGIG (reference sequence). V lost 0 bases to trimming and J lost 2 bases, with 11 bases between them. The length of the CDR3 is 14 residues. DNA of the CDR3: TGTGCCTGGAGTGTTCCCAGCTTCGCCTACGAGCAGTACTTC. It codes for CAWSVPSFAYEQYF.

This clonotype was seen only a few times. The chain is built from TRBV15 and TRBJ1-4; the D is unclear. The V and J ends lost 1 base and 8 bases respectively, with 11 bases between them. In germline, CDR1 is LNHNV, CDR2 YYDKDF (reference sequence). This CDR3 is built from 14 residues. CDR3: CATSRAVGSEKLFF. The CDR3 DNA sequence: TGTGCCACCAGCAGAGCGGTAGGGAGCGAAAAACTGTTTTTT.

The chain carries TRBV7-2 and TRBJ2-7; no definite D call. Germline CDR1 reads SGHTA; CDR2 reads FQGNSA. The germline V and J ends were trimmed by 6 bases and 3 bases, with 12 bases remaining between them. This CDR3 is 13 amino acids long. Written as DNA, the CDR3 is TGTGCCAGCAGGTCCGGGCCAGACTACGAGCAGTACTTC. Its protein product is CASRSGPDYEQYF. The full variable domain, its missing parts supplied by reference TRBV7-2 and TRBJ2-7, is GAGVSQSPSNKVTEKGKDVELRCDPISGHTALYWYRQSLGQGLEFLIYFQGNSAPDKSGLPSDRFSAERTGGSVSTLTIQRTQQEDSAVYLCASRSGPDYEQYFGPGTRLTVT.

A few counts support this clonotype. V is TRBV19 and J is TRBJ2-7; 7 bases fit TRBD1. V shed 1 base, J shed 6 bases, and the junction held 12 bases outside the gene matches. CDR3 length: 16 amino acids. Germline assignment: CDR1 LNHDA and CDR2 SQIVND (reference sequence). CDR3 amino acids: CASSIGGRGKYPEQYF. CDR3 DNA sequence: TGTGCCAGTAGTATAGGAGGCAGGGGGAAGTACCCCGAGCAGTACTTC.

In DNA form, the CDR3 reads TGTGCCAGTAGTCCGGACGGAGGAGCTAACTATGGCTACACCTTC. This sequence encodes CASSPDGGANYGYTF. The chain recombines TRBV19 with TRBJ1-2; no definite D call. Trimming left V 5 bases short and J 0 bases short, with 13 bases between. CDR3 length: 15 amino acids. The V gene's germline CDR1 is LNHDA and CDR2 SQIVND (reference sequence). The full variable domain, in which reference TRBV19 and TRBJ1-2 provide the parts outside the CDR3, is DGGITQSPKYLFRKEGQNVTLSCEQNLNHDAMYWYRQDPGQGLRLIYYSQIVNDFQKGDIAEGYSVSREKKESFPLTVTSAQKNPTAFYLCASSPDGGANYGYTFGSGTRLTVV.

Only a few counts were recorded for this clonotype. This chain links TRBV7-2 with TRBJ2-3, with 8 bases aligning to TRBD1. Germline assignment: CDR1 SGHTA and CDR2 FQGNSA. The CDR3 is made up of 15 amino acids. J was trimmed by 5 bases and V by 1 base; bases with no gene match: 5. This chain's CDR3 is CASSLVGTGLDTQYF. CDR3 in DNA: TGTGCCAGCAGCTTAGTTGGGACAGGCTTAGATACGCAGTATTTT.

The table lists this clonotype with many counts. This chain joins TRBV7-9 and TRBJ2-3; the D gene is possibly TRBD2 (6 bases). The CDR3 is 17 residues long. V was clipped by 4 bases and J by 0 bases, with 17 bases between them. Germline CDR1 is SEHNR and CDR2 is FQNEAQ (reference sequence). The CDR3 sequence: CASSYWPAGPSTDTQYF. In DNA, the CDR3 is TGTGCCAGCAGCTATTGGCCGGCGGGGCCTAGCACAGATACGCAGTATTTT.